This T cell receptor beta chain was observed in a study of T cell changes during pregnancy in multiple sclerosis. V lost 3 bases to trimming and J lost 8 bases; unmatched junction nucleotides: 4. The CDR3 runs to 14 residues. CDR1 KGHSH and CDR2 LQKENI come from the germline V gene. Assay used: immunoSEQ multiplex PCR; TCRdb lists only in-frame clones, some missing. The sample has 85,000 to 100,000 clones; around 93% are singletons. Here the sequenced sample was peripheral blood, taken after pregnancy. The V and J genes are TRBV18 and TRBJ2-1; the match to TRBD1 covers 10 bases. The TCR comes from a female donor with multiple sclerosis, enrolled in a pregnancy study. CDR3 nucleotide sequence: TGTGCCAGCTCACCGGGACAGGGGTCCGATGAGCAGTTCTTC. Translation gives CASSPGQGSDEQFF.